One and the same sample provided the 15 T cell receptor beta chains below, sequenced in a study of Graves' ophthalmopathy and Graves' hyperthyroidism. The authors amplified TCR beta CDR3 regions, and they did so from RNA transcripts for repertoire sequencing. RT-PCR was first run with HTBI primers, then multiplex PCR in a second round. TCRdb reprocessed the multiplex PCR reads via MiXCR and lists one record per CDR3 protein. The sample records 170,000 or so distinct CDR3 sequences, roughly 36% being singletons. Sequenced material: peripheral blood. These receptors came from a man younger than 45 with Graves' ophthalmopathy.

The chain uses TRBV11-2 and TRBJ2-7, with a weak D call TRBD1 (6 bases). Germline-derived CDR1 and CDR2 are SGHAT and FQNNGV. Trimming cost V 4 bases and J 1 base, with 8 bases left between them. This CDR3 comprises 13 residues. The CDR3 coding sequence is TGTGCCAGCAGCTGGACAGAGTCCTACGAGCAGTACTTC. Protein sequence: CASSWTESYEQYF. Full variable domain (rest looked up from reference TRBV11-2 and TRBJ2-7): EAGVAQSPRYKIIEKRQSVAFWCNPISGHATLYWYQQILGQGPKLLIQFQNNGVVDDSQLPKDRFSAERLKGVDSTLKIQPAKLEDSAVYLCASSWTESYEQYFGPGTRLTVT.

This clonotype was counted at least ten times. V gene TRBV7-2 combines with J gene TRBJ2-7; D is perhaps TRBD1 (5 bases). The CDR3 is made up of 14 amino acids. V was trimmed by 1 base and J by 3 bases, leaving 10 bases between them. CDR1 and CDR2 from the germline V gene are SGHTA and FQGNSA. The CDR3 loop is CASSLESGNYEQYF. The CDR3 DNA is TGTGCCAGCAGCTTAGAGTCAGGGAACTACGAGCAGTACTTC.

This clonotype was seen ten or more times. The chain uses TRBV6-2 or TRBV6-3 and TRBJ2-7; no reliable D call. From germline, CDR1 is MNHEY and CDR2 SVGEGT. Trimming removed 6 bases from V and 6 bases from J, with 9 bases in between. The CDR3 has 11 amino acids. Here the CDR3 reads CASSTSVEQYF. DNA for the CDR3: TGTGCCAGCAGCACGAGCGTCGAGCAGTACTTC.

This clonotype appeared many times. The J gene is TRBJ1-1, the V gene TRBV12-3 or TRBV12-4; D is unclear. Trimming pared 5 bases from V and 9 bases from J, leaving 13 bases between. The CDR3 is 12 residues long. CDR3 sequence (DNA): TGTGCCAGCAGTCCGGGGTTGTTCAAAGCTTTCTTT. Residues: CASSPGLFKAFF.

The chain joins TRBV7-2 to TRBJ2-7; D may be TRBD1 (5 bases). V shed 7 bases and J shed 0 bases, with 10 bases lying between them. The CDR3 has 13 amino acids. Germline CDR1 SGHTA, CDR2 FQGNSA. CDR3 DNA sequence: TGTGCCAGCACCCAGGGCAGCTCCTACGAGCAGTACTTC. The encoded protein is CASTQGSSYEQYF.

This clonotype was detected a few times. The rearrangement uses TRBV6-1 and TRBJ1-1, with TRBD1 matching 8 bases. Germline CDR1 MNHNS, CDR2 SASEGT. Losses at the gene ends were 6 bases for V and 0 bases for J; bases not matched to a gene: 9. This CDR3 is 16 amino acids long. The CDR3 sequence: CASRTGQGGLNTEAFF. CDR3 coding DNA: TGTGCCAGCAGGACCGGACAGGGAGGCCTGAACACTGAAGCTTTCTTT.

This clonotype was seen at least ten times. This chain connects TRBV9 to TRBJ1-1; no reliable D call. CDR1 is SGDLS and CDR2 is YYNGEE in the germline V gene. The ends were cut back, 0 bases at V and 6 bases at J, with 9 bases in the middle. The CDR3 totals 13 residues. The CDR3 here is CASSVEGSPEAFF. In DNA, the CDR3 is TGTGCCAGCAGCGTAGAGGGCAGCCCTGAAGCTTTCTTT.

Many counts were recorded for this clonotype. The chain employs TRBV18 and TRBJ2-7; D is perhaps TRBD1 (5 bases). The V end lost 6 bases, the J end lost 2 bases, and 14 bases lay between the germline ends. The CDR3 is made up of 14 amino acids. The germline gives CDR1 KGHSH, CDR2 LQKENI. CDR3 nucleotides: TGTGCCAGCTCGTCAACGCAGGGCCCCTACGAGCAGTACTTC. Translating gives CASSSTQGPYEQYF.

This clonotype was counted ten times or more. V gene TRBV6-5 combines with J gene TRBJ1-5; perhaps TRBD1 as D (5 bases). This CDR3 spans 15 amino acids. CDR1 MNHEY and CDR2 SVGAGI come from the germline V gene. V lost 4 bases, J lost 3 bases, and 13 bases lay in between. Here the CDR3 reads CASSSSGHNNQPQHF. The CDR3 DNA reads as TGTGCCAGCAGTTCTTCAGGACACAACAATCAGCCCCAGCATTTT.

The gene calls are TRBV4-1 and TRBJ2-7; possible D gene TRBD2, 5 bases. The germline V gene encodes CDR1 MGHRA and CDR2 YSYEKL. The V end lost 1 base, the J end lost 0 bases, and 16 bases lay between the germline ends. The CDR3 length is 17 residues. CDR3 sequence: CASSQVWRQPNSYEQYF. The CDR3 DNA sequence: TGCGCCAGCAGCCAAGTTTGGAGGCAGCCCAACTCCTACGAGCAGTACTTC.

CDR3 residues: CASSQPLGTAGANVLTF. The CDR3 DNA follows: TGTGCCAGCAGTCAACCGCTCGGGACAGCTGGGGCCAACGTCCTGACTTTC. This sequence joins TRBV12-3 or TRBV12-4 and TRBJ2-6; the match to TRBD1 covers 7 bases. CDR3 size: 17 residues. With V trimmed by 5 bases and J by 2 bases, 9 bases remained unmatched.

This clonotype was found many times. The chain recombines TRBV28 with TRBJ2-7; 12 nucleotides match TRBD1. The CDR3 runs to 15 residues. V was clipped by 6 bases and J by 4 bases; unmatched bases: 7. Germline assignment: CDR1 MDHEN and CDR2 SYDVKM. The CDR3 is CASRPGTGGAYEQYF. Written as DNA, the CDR3 is TGTGCCAGCAGGCCCGGGACAGGGGGCGCTTACGAGCAGTACTTC.

The rearrangement joins TRBV19 to TRBJ1-1; unclear D gene. This CDR3 region has 11 residues. The germline V and J ends were trimmed by 3 bases and 10 bases, with 9 bases remaining between them. Germline-derived CDR1 and CDR2 are LNHDA and SQIVND (reference sequence). The CDR3 protein is CASSINQRAFF. The CDR3 nucleotides are TGTGCCAGTAGTATTAATCAACGAGCTTTCTTT.

This clonotype was seen many times. The chain couples TRBV7-2 to TRBJ2-7; 10 positions match TRBD1. CDR1 SGHTA and CDR2 FQGNSA come from the germline V gene. There are 13 residues in the CDR3. The V gene end was trimmed by 5 bases and the J gene end by 7 bases; junction bases not matched to a gene: 5. CDR3 region: CASSQGQGTEQYF. In DNA form, the CDR3 reads TGTGCCAGCAGCCAGGGACAGGGGACGGAGCAGTACTTC.

This clonotype appeared many times. V and J are TRBV30 and TRBJ2-7; tentative D call: TRBD2 (6 bases). This CDR3 contains 11 residues. V gave up 0 bases and J gave up 7 bases, with 7 bases separating them. From germline, CDR1 is GTSNPN and CDR2 SVGIG (reference sequence). The CDR3 sequence: CAWSVEGEQYF. The CDR3 nucleotides read TGTGCCTGGAGTGTGGAGGGTGAGCAGTACTTC. Full variable domain (remainder filled in from reference TRBV30 and TRBJ2-7): SQTIHQWPATLVQPVGSPLSLECTVEGTSNPNLYWYRQAAGRGLQLLFYSVGIGQISSEVPQNLSASRPQDRQFILSSKKLLLSDSGFYLCAWSVEGEQYFGPGTRLTVT.